The source of this TCR beta chain is a study of blood T cells in healthy people across ages. Donors ranged from about 6 to 90 years old and were healthy Caucasians in Russia. The authors extracted at least 6 micrograms of total RNA per sample. The CDR3 contains 13 residues. Germline CDR1 and CDR2: DFQATT and SNEGSKA (reference sequence). The V segment lost 4 bases and the J segment 5 bases; nucleotides outside the gene matches: 4. Then a second PCR, running roughly 7 to 11 cycles, was carried out with a sample-barcoded 5' primer and a J-beta primer mix. TCRdb re-called the 5' RACE reads with MiXCR, one entry per CDR3 protein. The sample records 850,000 to 1,300,000 distinct CDR3 sequences, 35% to 50% being singletons.

Sequenced input: blood. The V gene is TRBV20-1, the J gene TRBJ2-5; 10 bases align to TRBD2. This clonotype was sampled from a woman aged 55-69 years in good health. CDR3 in amino acids: CSATSGSVETQYF. The DNA for the CDR3 is TGCAGTGCTACTAGCGGGAGCGTGGAGACCCAGTACTTC.